These 19 T cell receptor beta chains were sequenced from one sample in a study of Ad26.COV2.S vaccination and SARS-CoV-2 variants. Treatment reported: 15 to 20 received Ad26.COV2.S at low or high dose, single or two shots; 5 received placebo; per-sample allocation not given. Sampling was done on day 63 after the first vaccine or placebo injection. Using immunoSEQ multiplex PCR, the repertoire was profiled, and TCRdb retains in-frame clones only, with some absent. Among 350,000 to 500,000 clones listed, 70% to 90% were seen once. Source: peripheral blood, taken in a trial of Ad26.COV2.S vaccine versus placebo. The receptor set was obtained from a person between 18 and 60 years old who received the Ad26.COV2.S COVID-19 vaccine or a placebo.

This chain links TRBV28 with TRBJ1-5; D is undetermined. Trimming cost V 4 bases and J 9 bases, with 13 bases left between them. CDR3 length: 13 amino acids. Germline V gene data show CDR1 as MDHEN and CDR2 as SYDVKM. CDR3 nucleotide sequence: TGTGCCAGCAGTTCGACTCGTAAGGGGCCCCAGCATTTT. This translates into CASSSTRKGPQHF.

This chain connects TRBV7-8 to TRBJ2-7; 7 nucleotides line up with TRBD2. The CDR3 length is 15 residues. In germline, CDR1 is SGHVS, CDR2 FQNEAQ. Trimming took 7 bases from V and 3 from J; bases not matched to a gene: 12. DNA of the CDR3: TGTGCCAGCACCCGGGGGGTAAGCTGGGGCTACGAGCAGTACTTC. This sequence encodes CASTRGVSWGYEQYF.

The chain employs TRBV11-2 and TRBJ2-3; 8 bases are shared with TRBD2. Germline V gives CDR1 SGHAT, CDR2 FQNNGV. With V trimmed by 3 bases and J by 15 bases, 11 bases remained unmatched. There are 13 residues in the CDR3. The CDR3 DNA sequence: TGTGCCAGCAGCTTCCTTTCCCGGGGGGGCCTTTATTTT. The encoded protein is CASSFLSRGGLYF.

The J gene is TRBJ2-1, the V gene TRBV7-8; 9 bases match TRBD2. CDR1 is SGHVS, CDR2 FQNEAQ, per germline. V dropped 5 bases and J dropped 7; count of bases not matched to a gene: 9. The CDR3 covers 15 residues. The CDR3 loop reads CASSPGLAFFNEQFF. CDR3 nucleotides: TGTGCCAGCAGCCCTGGACTAGCGTTTTTTAATGAGCAGTTCTTC. Looking up the rest from reference TRBV7-8 and TRBJ2-1 gives the full variable domain: GAGVSQSPRYKVAKRGQDVALRCDPISGHVSLFWYQQALGQGPEFLTYFQNEAQLDKSGLPSDRFFAERPEGSVSTLKIQRTQQEDSAVYLCASSPGLAFFNEQFFGPGTRLTVL.

This chain uses TRBV15 with TRBJ2-1; 9 bases are shared with TRBD2. Trimming removed 0 bases from V and 9 bases from J; junction bases left unmatched: 9. The germline CDR1 and CDR2 sequences are LNHNV and YYDKDF (reference sequence). This CDR3 region has 16 residues. The CDR3 DNA reads as TGTGCCACCAGCAGAGATTCAGGCGGGGGGGCTAGTGAGCAGTTCTTC. Translation: CATSRDSGGGASEQFF.

The chain recombines TRBV6-5 with TRBJ1-4, with 8 positions matching TRBD1. Germline CDR1 reads MNHEY; CDR2 reads SVGAGI. Trimming took 5 bases from V and 7 from J; bases not matched to a gene: 9. CDR3 size: 15 residues. The CDR3, as DNA: TGTGCCAGCAGTCGACGACAGGGGTTCGGTGAAAAACTGTTTTTT. Its protein is CASSRRQGFGEKLFF.

The chain carries TRBV6-4 and TRBJ1-2, with 7 positions matching TRBD1. Germline V gene sequence: CDR1 MRHNA, CDR2 SNTAGT. The CDR3 sequence is 13 residues long. Unmatched junction bases numbered 4, after V lost 2 bases and J lost 7 bases. CDR3 sequence: CASSDPQGGGYTF. CDR3 DNA: TGTGCCAGCAGTGACCCGCAGGGGGGTGGCTACACCTTC.

The V and J genes are TRBV7-9 and TRBJ1-6; TRBD1 might be the D (6 bases). The CDR3 length is 12 residues. CDR1 and CDR2 (germline): SEHNR, FQNEAQ (reference sequence). As DNA, the CDR3 is TGTGCAGGGGGGCAGGGGAGTTCACCCCTCCACTTT. This translates into CAGGQGSSPLHF.

The chain combines TRBV13 with TRBJ2-7; TRBD1 matches at 9 bases. The CDR3 is 14 amino acids. Germline CDR1 and CDR2: PRHDT and FYEKMQ (reference sequence). V gave up 7 bases and J gave up 4 bases; unmatched junction bases: 8. CDR3 residues: CASKRKGQGYEQYF. The CDR3 region has the DNA TGTGCCAGCAAAAGAAAGGGACAGGGTTACGAGCAGTACTTC.

The gene calls are TRBV6-2 or TRBV6-3 and TRBJ1-5; D gene ambiguous. Germline CDR1 MNHEY, CDR2 SVGEGT. This CDR3 comprises 15 residues. Trimming shortened V by 6 bases and J by 0 bases, and 12 bases separated the two germline ends. For the CDR3, the DNA is TGTGCCAGCAGCTCAGGACTGTATAGCAATCAGCCCCAGCATTTT. Translation: CASSSGLYSNQPQHF.

The V gene is TRBV5-1, the J gene TRBJ2-5; 10 positions match TRBD2. The V gene's germline CDR1 is SGHRS and CDR2 YFSETQ. The CDR3 length is 17 residues. Trimming at V came to 4 bases and at J to 4 bases, leaving 13 bases not matched to a gene. CDR3: CASSPVGLAGVGETQYF. The DNA for the CDR3 is TGCGCCAGCAGCCCTGTCGGGCTAGCGGGGGTGGGAGAGACCCAGTACTTC.

This clone has a handful of counts. This chain connects TRBV6-2 or TRBV6-3 to TRBJ1-5, with D unresolved. V was trimmed by 4 bases and J by 0 bases, leaving 7 bases between them. The CDR3 totals 14 residues. CDR1 is MNHEY and CDR2 is SVGEGT in the germline V gene. The CDR3: CASSSSYSNQPQHF. The CDR3 region has the DNA TGTGCCAGCAGTTCCAGTTATAGCAATCAGCCCCAGCATTTT.

This sequence joins TRBV11-2 and TRBJ1-1, with D possibly matching TRBD1 (6 bases). Germline V lookup: CDR1 SGHAT, CDR2 FQNNGV. V lost 0 bases and J lost 7, with 12 bases in between. This CDR3 has 14 amino acids. DNA for the CDR3: TGTGCCAGCAGCTTAGACCCAGGGGCTGATGAAGCTTTCTTT. Residues: CASSLDPGADEAFF.

The rearrangement uses TRBV12-2 and TRBJ1-6. TRBV12-2 is assigned pseudogene status. The CDR3 has 19 amino acids. This CDR3 is CASRLAGSGIASYNSPLHF. CDR3 nucleotides: TGTGCAAGTCGCTTAGCGGGCTCTGGGATAGCCTCCTATAATTCACCCCTCCACTTT.

The gene calls are TRBV24-1 and TRBJ1-5; 7 bases are shared with TRBD1. CDR3 size: 17 residues. After removal of 3 bases from V and 1 base from J, the junction contained 8 bases not matched to a gene. The germline V gene encodes CDR1 KGHDR and CDR2 SFDVKD. The CDR3 is CATSDGKQGISNQPQHF. The CDR3, as DNA: TGTGCCACCAGTGATGGGAAACAGGGGATAAGCAATCAGCCCCAGCATTTT.

This clone was recorded once. The rearrangement uses TRBV7-3 and TRBJ1-1; TRBD1 agrees at 8 bases. CDR3 length: 13 residues. The germline gives CDR1 SGHTA, CDR2 FQGTGA. Unmatched junction bases numbered 2, after V lost 4 bases and J lost 4 bases. CDR3 DNA: TGTGCCAGCAGCTCGGGACAGGTCACTGAAGCTTTCTTT. Translated: CASSSGQVTEAFF.

The V and J genes are TRBV4-1 and TRBJ2-1, with D perhaps matching TRBD2 (5 bases). Germline CDR1 MGHRA, CDR2 YSYEKL. Between the trimmed V and J ends, which lost 0 bases and 6 bases, there was a span of 12 bases. CDR3 size: 15 residues. The CDR3 DNA sequence: TGCGCCAGCAGCCAAGACTCACTAGGGAGCAATGAGCAGTTCTTC. This encodes CASSQDSLGSNEQFF.

The chain carries TRBV27 and TRBJ2-1; 16 bases line up with TRBD2. The CDR3 length is 17 residues. In germline, CDR1 is MNHEY, CDR2 SMNVEV (reference sequence). V gave up 7 bases and J gave up 6 bases; unmatched junction bases: 9. The CDR3 sequence is CASTGLAGGRDLNEQFF. The CDR3 DNA follows: TGTGCCAGCACGGGACTAGCGGGGGGGCGAGATCTCAATGAGCAGTTCTTC.

The chain has TRBV19 and TRBJ1-1; D uncertain. Trimming shortened V by 3 bases and J by 0 bases, and 5 bases separated the two germline ends. Per germline, CDR1 LNHDA and CDR2 SQIVND (reference sequence). CDR3 length equals 13 residues. CDR3 nucleotides: TGTGCCAGTAGTATGATCATGAACACTGAAGCTTTCTTT. Translating it yields CASSMIMNTEAFF.